The T cell receptor (beta chain) described here comes from a study of blood T cells in healthy people across ages. General observations from the study: Compared with aged donors, long-lived donors showed fewer expanded clones, suggesting selection. TCR beta diversity tracked closely with naive T cell percentage.

Using a J-beta primer mix together with a sample-barcoded 5' primer, a second PCR was run for roughly 7 to 12 cycles. Each sample provided no less than 2.5 million CDR3-containing paired-end reads. TCRdb analysed the 5' RACE reads with MiXCR anew, one entry per CDR3 protein. Among about 1,800,000 distinct CDR3 sequences listed, 28% were seen once. Extracted total RNA amounted to at least 6 micrograms for each sample. A remark on this clonotype: Its cognate antigen is unknown.

This CDR3 is 16 amino acids long. V lost 0 bases to trimming and J lost 2 bases; unmatched junction nucleotides: 5. CDR1 is MNHEY and CDR2 is SVGAGI in the germline V gene. The chain recombines TRBV6-5 with TRBJ2-3, with 7 bases lining up with TRBD2. The specimen was blood. The source of this sequence is a woman aged 30 to 39 in good health. CDR3 bases: TGTGCCAGCAGTTACTCGAGCGGGGCCCACACAGATACGCAGTATTTT. Translated: CASSYSSGAHTDTQYF.